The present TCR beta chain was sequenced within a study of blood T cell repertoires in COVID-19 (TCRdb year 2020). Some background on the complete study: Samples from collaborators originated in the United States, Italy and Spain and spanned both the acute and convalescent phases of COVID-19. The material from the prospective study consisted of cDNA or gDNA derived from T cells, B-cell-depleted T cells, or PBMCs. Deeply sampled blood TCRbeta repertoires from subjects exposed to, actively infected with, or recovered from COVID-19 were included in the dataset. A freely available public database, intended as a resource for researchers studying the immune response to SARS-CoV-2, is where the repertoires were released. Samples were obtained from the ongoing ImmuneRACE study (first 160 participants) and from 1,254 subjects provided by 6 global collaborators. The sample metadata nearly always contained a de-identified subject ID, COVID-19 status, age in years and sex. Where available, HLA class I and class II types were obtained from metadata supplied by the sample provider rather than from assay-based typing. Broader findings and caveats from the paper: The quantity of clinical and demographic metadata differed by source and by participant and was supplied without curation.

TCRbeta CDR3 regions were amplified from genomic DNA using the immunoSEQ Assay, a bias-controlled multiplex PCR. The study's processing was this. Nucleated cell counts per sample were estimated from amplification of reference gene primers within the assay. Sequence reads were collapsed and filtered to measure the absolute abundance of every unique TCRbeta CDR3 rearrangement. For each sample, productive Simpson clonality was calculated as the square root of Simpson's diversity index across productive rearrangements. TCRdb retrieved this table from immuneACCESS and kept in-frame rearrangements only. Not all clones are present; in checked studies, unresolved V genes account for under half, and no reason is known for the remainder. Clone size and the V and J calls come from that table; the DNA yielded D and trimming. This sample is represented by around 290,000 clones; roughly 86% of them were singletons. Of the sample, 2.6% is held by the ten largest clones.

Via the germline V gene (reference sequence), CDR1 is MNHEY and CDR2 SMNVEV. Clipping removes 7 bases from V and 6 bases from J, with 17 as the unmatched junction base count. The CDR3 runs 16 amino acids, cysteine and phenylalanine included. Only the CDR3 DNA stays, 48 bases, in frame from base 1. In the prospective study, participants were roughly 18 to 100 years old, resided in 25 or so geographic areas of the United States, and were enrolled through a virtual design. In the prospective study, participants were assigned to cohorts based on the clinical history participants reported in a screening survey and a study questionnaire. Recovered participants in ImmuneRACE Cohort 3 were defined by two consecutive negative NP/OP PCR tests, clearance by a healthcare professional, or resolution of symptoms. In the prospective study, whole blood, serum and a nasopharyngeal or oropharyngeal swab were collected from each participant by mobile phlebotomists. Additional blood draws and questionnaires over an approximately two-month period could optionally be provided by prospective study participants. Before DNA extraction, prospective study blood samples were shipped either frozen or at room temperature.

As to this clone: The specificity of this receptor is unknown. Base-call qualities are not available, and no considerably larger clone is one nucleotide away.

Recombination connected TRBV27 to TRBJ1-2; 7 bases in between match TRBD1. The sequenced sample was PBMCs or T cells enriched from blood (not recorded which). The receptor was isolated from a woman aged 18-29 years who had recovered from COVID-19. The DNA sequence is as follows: TGTGCCAGCACCCCCTTAAGGTCGGACAGGAGTGATGGCTACACCTTC. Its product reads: CASTPLRSDRSDGYTF.